One and the same sample provided the 24 T cell receptor beta chains below, sequenced in a study of T cell changes during pregnancy in multiple sclerosis (dated by TCRdb to between 2018 and 2021). The library was obtained by the immunoSEQ multiplex PCR assay. Sourced from immuneACCESS, this table was stored by TCRdb with only in-frame sequences that have V and J called. A share of the clones is absent; for the studies checked, an unresolved V gene accounts for under half, and the remainder has no known explanation. The table for this sample lists tens of thousands of clones; around 91% of them were counted only once. The ten largest clones represent 0.78% of the sample. Sequences were derived from CD4+ T cells from peripheral blood mononuclear cells, sampled before pregnancy. The source of these receptors is a female donor with multiple sclerosis, enrolled in a pregnancy study.

The chain joins TRBV4-2 to TRBJ2-5; 8 bases match TRBD2. Trimming cost V 3 bases and J 4 bases; bases outside gene matches: 10. The CDR3 has 16 residues. CDR1 and CDR2 (germline): LGHNA, YNFKEQ. Here the CDR3 DNA reads TGTGCCAGCAGCCAGCTGATAGCGGGAAGGAGAGAGACCCAGTACTTC. Translated: CASSQLIAGRRETQYF.

In nucleotides, the CDR3 is TGTGCCAGCAGTATGGGGGGACAGGCCTACACTGAAGCTTTCTTT. It yields the protein CASSMGGQAYTEAFF. The gene calls are TRBV6-6 and TRBJ1-1; 8 bases map to TRBD1. The CDR3 extends over 15 amino acids. V lost 5 bases to trimming and J lost 3 bases; unmatched junction nucleotides: 8. Per the germline V gene, CDR1 is MNHNY and CDR2 is SVGAGI (reference sequence).

This rearrangement joins TRBV25-1 to TRBJ2-3, with 8 positions matching TRBD1. V lost 3 bases, J lost 8 bases, and 13 bases stayed unmatched. The CDR3 totals 16 residues. Germline V lookup: CDR1 MGHDK, CDR2 SYGVNS. CDR3 nucleotides: TGTGCCAGCAGTGACTCCTTGACAGGGGCTAGGGGTACGCAGTATTTT. Encoded protein: CASSDSLTGARGTQYF. Supplemented by reference TRBV25-1 and TRBJ2-3, the full variable domain reads EADIYQTPRYLVIGTGKKITLECSQTMGHDKMYWYQQDPGMELHLIHYSYGVNSTEKGDLSSESTVSRIRTEHFPLTLESARPSHTSQYLCASSDSLTGARGTQYFGPGTRLTVL.

The chain is built from TRBV7-9 and TRBJ1-1; D is perhaps TRBD1 (6 bases). The germline V gene encodes CDR1 SEHNR and CDR2 FQNEAQ (reference sequence). The CDR3 has 14 amino acids. Trimming took off 5 bases at V and 6 bases at J, with 16 bases between the two ends. CDR3 protein: CASSVTQGRSEAFF. DNA of the CDR3: TGTGCCAGCAGCGTGACACAGGGTAGGTCTGAAGCTTTCTTT. The full variable domain, completed using reference TRBV7-9 and TRBJ1-1, is DTGVSQNPRHKITKRGQNVTFRCDPISEHNRLYWYRQTLGQGPEFLTYFQNEAQLEKSRLLSDRFSAERPKGSFSTLEIQRTEQGDSAMYLCASSVTQGRSEAFFGQGTRLTVV.

This chain links TRBV6-5 with TRBJ2-1; 14 bases fit TRBD2. Losses at the gene ends were 6 bases for V and 13 bases for J; bases not matched to a gene: 2. Per the germline V gene, CDR1 is MNHEY and CDR2 is SVGAGI. The CDR3 spans 12 residues. The CDR3 DNA is TGTGCCAGCAGCGGGACTAGCGGGAGACAGTTCTTC. It codes for CASSGTSGRQFF.

The rearrangement joins TRBV6-5 to TRBJ1-2, with D possibly matching TRBD1 (5 bases). This CDR3 has 15 amino acids. Germline values: CDR1 MNHEY, CDR2 SVGAGI. Trimming took off 2 bases at V and 4 bases at J, with 14 bases between the two ends. The CDR3 reads CASSYSRGVGYGYTF. The DNA for the CDR3 is TGTGCCAGCAGTTACAGTCGGGGGGTCGGCTATGGCTACACCTTC.

This clone has more than one count but fewer than ten. The chain carries TRBV5-1 and TRBJ2-7; D unresolved. CDR1 and CDR2 from the germline V gene are SGHRS and YFSETQ. The length of the CDR3 is 15 residues. V lost 0 bases, J lost 2 bases, and 12 bases lay in between. The CDR3 coding sequence is TGCGCCAGCAGCTTGGAATTAGTACCTCCCTACGAGCAGTACTTC. Residues: CASSLELVPPYEQYF.

V usage is TRBV28 and J usage is TRBJ2-5; maybe TRBD2 (6 bases). V was shortened by 3 bases and J by 1 base, with 9 bases between the two germline ends. Germline V CDR1 and CDR2: MDHEN, SYDVKM. The CDR3 sequence is 14 residues long. The CDR3 DNA reads as TGTGCCAGCAGTTTCGGAGGGATCCAAGAGACCCAGTACTTC. Translating gives CASSFGGIQETQYF.

This chain links TRBV28 with TRBJ2-7; TRBD1 matches 7 bases. The CDR3 has 15 residues. Germline assignment: CDR1 MDHEN and CDR2 SYDVKM. The junction had 14 bases not matched to a gene; V was cut back by 6 bases and J by 6 bases. The CDR3 spells CASSPPAPTGREQYF. DNA of the CDR3: TGTGCCAGCAGCCCTCCTGCCCCGACAGGGCGCGAGCAGTACTTC.

About this clone itself: At one end, the junction sequence differs from germline, possibly due to a read error. This chain connects TRBV14 to TRBJ1-1; 8 nucleotides align to TRBD1. The CDR3 runs 14 residues. Germline V lookup: CDR1 SGHDN, CDR2 FVKESK. CDR3 sequence: CASSLRTGNAEAFF. The CDR3 nucleotides read TGTGCCAGCAGCTTACGGACAGGGAACGCTGAAGCTTTCTTT.

This clone was observed a single time. The V call is TRBV2, the J call TRBJ1-5; D gene uncertain. The CDR3 contains 14 residues. Germline V CDR1 and CDR2: SNHLY, FYNNEI. The ends were cut back, 6 bases at V and 2 bases at J, with 11 bases in the middle. The CDR3 DNA is TGTGCCAGCAGCCAAGCGCGGGGCAATCAGCCCCAGCATTTT. Amino acids: CASSQARGNQPQHF.

V gene TRBV9 combines with J gene TRBJ1-5, with D tentatively TRBD1 (5 bases). V dropped 3 bases and J dropped 5 bases, with 15 bases sitting between them. From germline, CDR1 is SGDLS and CDR2 YYNGEE. The CDR3 loop spans 15 amino acids. CDR3 bases: TGTGCCAGCAGCGCAGAAGGGGCGCCCGATCAGCCCCAGCATTTT. It translates to CASSAEGAPDQPQHF.

The chain joins TRBV5-6 to TRBJ2-7, with a tentative D call TRBD1 (6 bases). Germline lookup yields CDR1 SGHDT and CDR2 YYEEEE. The CDR3 loop spans 16 amino acids. V was cut by 7 bases and J by 4 bases, with 24 bases left in between. The CDR3 sequence: CASDSLGGRGSYEQYF. CDR3 in DNA: TGTGCCAGCGACTCTCTAGGGGGACGCGGGTCATACGAGCAGTACTTC.

This sequence joins TRBV6-6 and TRBJ2-7; D is undetermined. This CDR3 region has 15 residues. Per germline, CDR1 MNHNY and CDR2 SVGAGI (reference sequence). The V end was cut by 2 bases, the J end by 1 base, with 12 bases between. In DNA form, the CDR3 reads TGTGCCAGCAGTTACGTTGCGGTTACTTCCTACGAGCAGTACTTC. This encodes CASSYVAVTSYEQYF.

CDR3 coding DNA: TGTGCCAGCACGACAGGGTCCACAGATACGCAGTATTTT. It translates to CASTTGSTDTQYF. The chain is built from TRBV28 and TRBJ2-3; 7 bases are a match to TRBD1. CDR3 length equals 13 residues. The V and J ends lost 7 bases and 2 bases, in that order; junction bases with no gene match: 3. Germline V lookup: CDR1 MDHEN, CDR2 SYDVKM.

The gene calls are TRBV7-2 and TRBJ2-1; D might be TRBD1 (5 bases). The CDR3 totals 18 residues. V was trimmed by 2 bases and J by 0 bases, leaving 17 bases between them. Germline values: CDR1 SGHTA, CDR2 FQGNSA. CDR3 sequence (DNA): TGTGCCAGCAGCTTATCCATTGGGGCTAGACCCTCCTACAATGAGCAGTTCTTC. Residues: CASSLSIGARPSYNEQFF.

The genes are TRBV27 and TRBJ2-1; possibly TRBD2 for D (5 bases). V shed 2 bases and J shed 10 bases, with 27 bases lying between them. The germline V gene encodes CDR1 MNHEY and CDR2 SMNVEV (reference sequence). This CDR3 is built from 18 residues. CDR3 DNA sequence: TGTGCCAGCAGTTTAACGACCCGAGCGGCTAGCCCAGTCGGGGAGCAGTTCTTC. Residues: CASSLTTRAASPVGEQFF.

The V call is TRBV28, the J call TRBJ1-4; 7 bases match TRBD1. V lost 6 bases and J lost 4; bases outside the gene matches: 5. The CDR3 consists of 14 residues. The germline CDR1 and CDR2 sequences are MDHEN and SYDVKM. The CDR3: CASRWGQSNEKLFF. The CDR3 nucleotides are TGTGCCAGCAGGTGGGGACAGAGTAATGAAAAACTGTTTTTT.

CDR3 amino acids: CASSRGEWGYGYTF. The CDR3 DNA sequence: TGTGCCAGCAGCCGGGGGGAATGGGGTTATGGCTACACCTTC. V is TRBV6-6 and J is TRBJ1-2; tentative D call: TRBD1 (5 bases). The CDR3 is 14 residues long. The V end was cut by 6 bases, the J end by 5 bases, with 16 bases between. CDR1 and CDR2 (germline): MNHNY, SVGAGI (reference sequence).

This chain joins TRBV6-1 and TRBJ1-4; D is unclear. CDR1 MNHNS and CDR2 SASEGT come from the germline V gene. The length of the CDR3 is 12 residues. The V gene lost 6 bases and the J gene lost 3 bases, with 5 bases spanning the gap. In nucleotides, the CDR3 is TGTGCCAGCAGGGAGCCTAATGAAAAACTGTTTTTT. Protein: CASREPNEKLFF.

The rearrangement links TRBV29-1 to TRBJ2-7, with 11 bases lining up with TRBD2. Germline-derived CDR1 and CDR2 are SQVTM and ANQGSEA. The V gene end was trimmed by 1 base and the J gene end by 4 bases; junction bases not matched to a gene: 3. CDR3 length: 14 residues. CDR3 loop: CSVEVASGGYEQYF. The CDR3 DNA reads TGCAGCGTTGAAGTGGCTAGCGGGGGGTACGAGCAGTACTTC.

The V gene is TRBV18, the J gene TRBJ1-4, with D possibly TRBD1 on 5 matching bases. V lost 1 base and J lost 0, with 6 bases in between. This CDR3 is 15 amino acids long. CDR1 and CDR2 from the germline V gene are KGHSH and LQKENI. CDR3 protein: CASSPRGATNEKLFF. The CDR3 nucleotides are TGTGCCAGCTCACCACGGGGGGCAACTAATGAAAAACTGTTTTTT.

In DNA, the CDR3 is TGTGCCAGCAGTTCTCTCCAGGGGGCTAGAAATTCACCCCTCCACTTT. It yields the protein CASSSLQGARNSPLHF. The chain uses TRBV27 and TRBJ1-6, with 8 bases that match TRBD1. This CDR3 contains 16 residues. Germline CDR1 is MNHEY and CDR2 is SMNVEV (reference sequence). V gave up 4 bases and J gave up 7 bases; unmatched junction bases: 9.

The chain is built from TRBV5-6 and TRBJ2-7, with 7 bases lining up with TRBD2. Looked up from germline, CDR1 is SGHDT and CDR2 is YYEEEE. After removal of 5 bases from V and 4 bases from J, the junction contained 12 bases not matched to a gene. The CDR3 has 15 residues. CDR3 DNA sequence: TGTGCCAGCAGTCCCGGACTAGTTGTTCATTACGAGCAGTACTTC. Amino acid sequence: CASSPGLVVHYEQYF.